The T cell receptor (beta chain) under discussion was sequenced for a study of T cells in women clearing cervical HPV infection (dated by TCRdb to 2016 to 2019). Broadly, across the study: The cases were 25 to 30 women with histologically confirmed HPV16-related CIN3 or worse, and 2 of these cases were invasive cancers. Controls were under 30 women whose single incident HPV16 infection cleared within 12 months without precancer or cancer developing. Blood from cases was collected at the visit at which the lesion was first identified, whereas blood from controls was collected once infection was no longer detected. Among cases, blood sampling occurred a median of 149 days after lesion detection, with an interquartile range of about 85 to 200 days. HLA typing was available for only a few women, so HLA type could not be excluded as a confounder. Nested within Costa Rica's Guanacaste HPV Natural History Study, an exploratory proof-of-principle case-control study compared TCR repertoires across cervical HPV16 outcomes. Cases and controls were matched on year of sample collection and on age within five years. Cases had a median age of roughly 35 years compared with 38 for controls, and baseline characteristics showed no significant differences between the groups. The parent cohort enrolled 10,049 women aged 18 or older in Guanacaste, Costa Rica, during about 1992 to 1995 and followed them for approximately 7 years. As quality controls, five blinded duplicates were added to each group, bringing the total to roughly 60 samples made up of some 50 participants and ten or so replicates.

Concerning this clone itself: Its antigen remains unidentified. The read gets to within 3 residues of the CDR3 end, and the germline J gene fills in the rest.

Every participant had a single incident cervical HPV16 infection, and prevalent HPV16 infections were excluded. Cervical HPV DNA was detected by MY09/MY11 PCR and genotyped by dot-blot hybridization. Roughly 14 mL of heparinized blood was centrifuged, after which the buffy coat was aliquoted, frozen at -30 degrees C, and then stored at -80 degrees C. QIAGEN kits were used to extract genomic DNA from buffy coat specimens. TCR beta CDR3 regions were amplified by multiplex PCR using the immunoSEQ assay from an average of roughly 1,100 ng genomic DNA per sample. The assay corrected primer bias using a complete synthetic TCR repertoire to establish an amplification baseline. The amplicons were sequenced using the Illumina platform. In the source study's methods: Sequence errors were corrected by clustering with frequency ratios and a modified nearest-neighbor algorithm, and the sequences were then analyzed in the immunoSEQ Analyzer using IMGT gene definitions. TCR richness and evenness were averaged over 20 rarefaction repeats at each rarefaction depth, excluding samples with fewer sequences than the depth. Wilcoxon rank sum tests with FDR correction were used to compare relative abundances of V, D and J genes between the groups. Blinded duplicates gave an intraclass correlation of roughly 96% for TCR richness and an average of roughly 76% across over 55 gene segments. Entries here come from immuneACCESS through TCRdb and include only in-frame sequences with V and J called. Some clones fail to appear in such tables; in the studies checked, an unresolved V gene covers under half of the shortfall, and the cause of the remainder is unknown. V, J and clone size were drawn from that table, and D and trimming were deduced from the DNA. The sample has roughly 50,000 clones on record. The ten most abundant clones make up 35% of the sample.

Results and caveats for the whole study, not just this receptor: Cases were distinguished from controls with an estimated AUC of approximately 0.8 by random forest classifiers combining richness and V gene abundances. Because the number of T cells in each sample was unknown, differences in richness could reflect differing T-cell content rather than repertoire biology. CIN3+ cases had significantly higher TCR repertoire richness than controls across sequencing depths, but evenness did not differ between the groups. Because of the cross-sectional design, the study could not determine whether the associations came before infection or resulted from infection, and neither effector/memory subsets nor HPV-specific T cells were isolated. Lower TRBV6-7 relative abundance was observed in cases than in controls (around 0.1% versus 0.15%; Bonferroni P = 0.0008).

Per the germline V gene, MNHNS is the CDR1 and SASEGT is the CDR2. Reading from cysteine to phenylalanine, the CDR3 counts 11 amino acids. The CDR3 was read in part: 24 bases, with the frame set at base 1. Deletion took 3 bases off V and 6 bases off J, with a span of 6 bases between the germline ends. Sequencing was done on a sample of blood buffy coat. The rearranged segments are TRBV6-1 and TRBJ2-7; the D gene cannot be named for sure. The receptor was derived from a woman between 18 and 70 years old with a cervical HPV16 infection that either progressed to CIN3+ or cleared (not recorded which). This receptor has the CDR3 CASSESREQYF. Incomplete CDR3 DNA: TGTGCCAGCAGTGAGTCGCGCGAG.